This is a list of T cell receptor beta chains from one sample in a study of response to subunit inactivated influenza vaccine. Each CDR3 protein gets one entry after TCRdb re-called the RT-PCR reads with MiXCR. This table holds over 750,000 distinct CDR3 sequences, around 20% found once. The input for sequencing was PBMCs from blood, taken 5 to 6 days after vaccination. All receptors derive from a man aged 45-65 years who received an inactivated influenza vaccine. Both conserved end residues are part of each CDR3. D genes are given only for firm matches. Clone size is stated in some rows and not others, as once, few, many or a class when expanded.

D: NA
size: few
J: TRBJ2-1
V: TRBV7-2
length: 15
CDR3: CASSPQDRSYNEQFF
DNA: TGTGCCAGCAGCCCACAGGACCGCTCCTACAATGAGCAGTTCTTC

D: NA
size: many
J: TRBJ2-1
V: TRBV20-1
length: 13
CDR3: CSAQRAGVDEQFF
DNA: TGCAGTGCTCAACGCGCCGGTGTCGATGAGCAGTTCTTC

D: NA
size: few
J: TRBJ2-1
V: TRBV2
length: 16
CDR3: CASSEQGPLNYNEQFF
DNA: TGTGCCAGCAGTGAACAGGGGCCGCTAAACTACAATGAGCAGTTCTTC

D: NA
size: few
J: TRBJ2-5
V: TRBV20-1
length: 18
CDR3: CSARALDQGRRERRTQYF
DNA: TGCAGTGCTAGAGCCTTGGACCAGGGACGTCGGGAGCGTCGGACCCAGTACTTC

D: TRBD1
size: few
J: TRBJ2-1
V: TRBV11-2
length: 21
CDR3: CASSLPYGTGGRGWDPNEQFF
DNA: TGTGCCAGCAGCTTACCCTACGGGACAGGGGGCAGAGGGTGGGATCCCAATGAGCAGTTCTTC

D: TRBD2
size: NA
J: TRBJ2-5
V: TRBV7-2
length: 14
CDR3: CASSRTSGGETQYF
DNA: TGTGCCAGCAGCCGGACTAGCGGGGGAGAGACCCAGTACTTC

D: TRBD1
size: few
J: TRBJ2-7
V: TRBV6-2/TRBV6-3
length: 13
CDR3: CASKTGGTYEQYF
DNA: TGTGCCAGCAAGACAGGGGGGACCTACGAGCAGTACTTC

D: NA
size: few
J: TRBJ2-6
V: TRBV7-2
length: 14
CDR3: CASSLDPGANVLTF
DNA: TGTGCCAGCAGCTTAGACCCTGGGGCCAACGTCCTGACTTTC

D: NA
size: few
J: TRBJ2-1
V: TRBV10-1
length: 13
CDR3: CASTEQGYNEQFF
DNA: TGCGCCAGCACGGAACAAGGGTACAATGAGCAGTTCTTC

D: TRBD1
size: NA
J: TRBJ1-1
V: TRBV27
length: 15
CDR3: CASRDETGVNTEAFF
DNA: TGTGCCAGCAGGGACGAGACAGGGGTTAACACTGAAGCTTTCTTT

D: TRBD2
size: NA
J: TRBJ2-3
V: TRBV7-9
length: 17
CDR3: CASSLRLAGETTDTQYF
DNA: TGTGCCAGCAGCTTACGGCTAGCGGGGGAGACCACAGATACGCAGTATTTT

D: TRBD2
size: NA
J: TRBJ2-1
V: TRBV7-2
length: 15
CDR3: CASSVTSGRYNEQFF
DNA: TGTGCCAGCAGCGTTACTAGCGGGCGATACAATGAGCAGTTCTTC

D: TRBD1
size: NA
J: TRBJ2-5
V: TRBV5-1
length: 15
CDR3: CASSNPQGTGETQYF
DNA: TGCGCCAGCAGCAATCCACAGGGGACGGGGGAGACCCAGTACTTC

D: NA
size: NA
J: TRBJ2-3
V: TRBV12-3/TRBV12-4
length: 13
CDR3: CASSLWGADTQYF
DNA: TGTGCCAGCAGTTTATGGGGGGCAGATACGCAGTATTTT

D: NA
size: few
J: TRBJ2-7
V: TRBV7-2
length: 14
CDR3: CASSSDSASYEQYF
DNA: TGTGCCAGCAGCTCTGACAGTGCGTCCTACGAGCAGTACTTC

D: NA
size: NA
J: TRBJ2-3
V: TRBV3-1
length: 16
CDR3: CASSQDGGVYIDTQYF
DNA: TGTGCCAGCAGCCAAGATGGAGGGGTTTATATAGATACGCAGTATTTT

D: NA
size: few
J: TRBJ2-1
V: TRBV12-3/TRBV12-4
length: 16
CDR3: CASSLEGRHSYNEQFF
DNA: TGTGCCAGCAGTTTAGAGGGGCGCCACTCCTACAATGAGCAGTTCTTC

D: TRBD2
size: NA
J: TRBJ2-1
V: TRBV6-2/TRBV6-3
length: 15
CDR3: CASSFPSGGVNEQFF
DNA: TGTGCCAGCAGTTTTCCTAGCGGGGGGGTCAATGAGCAGTTCTTC

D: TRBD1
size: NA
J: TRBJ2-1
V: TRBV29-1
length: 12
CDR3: CSVDEGAAEQFF
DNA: TGCAGCGTCGACGAGGGGGCGGCTGAGCAGTTCTTC

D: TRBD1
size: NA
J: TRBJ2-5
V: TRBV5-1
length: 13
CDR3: CASSFGQGETQYF
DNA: TGCGCCAGCAGCTTCGGACAGGGGGAGACCCAGTACTTC

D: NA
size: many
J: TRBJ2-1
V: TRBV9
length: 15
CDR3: CASSKTVTSRDEQFF
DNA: TGTGCCAGCAGCAAGACAGTAACCTCGCGGGATGAGCAGTTCTTC

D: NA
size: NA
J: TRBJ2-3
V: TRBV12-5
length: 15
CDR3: CASGVGSSSTDTQYF
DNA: TGTGCTAGTGGTGTGGGATCCTCTAGCACAGATACGCAGTATTTT

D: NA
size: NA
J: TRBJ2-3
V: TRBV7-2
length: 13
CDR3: CASSAQGQDTQYF
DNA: TGTGCCAGCAGCGCTCAGGGTCAGGATACGCAGTATTTT

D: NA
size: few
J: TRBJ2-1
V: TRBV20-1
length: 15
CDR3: CSAPGSGAFNNEQFF
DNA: TGCAGTGCTCCAGGTAGCGGAGCATTCAACAATGAGCAGTTCTTC

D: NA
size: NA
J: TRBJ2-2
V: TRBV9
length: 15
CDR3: CASSPSGAYTGELFF
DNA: TGTGCCAGCAGCCCGTCGGGGGCCTACACCGGGGAGCTGTTTTTT

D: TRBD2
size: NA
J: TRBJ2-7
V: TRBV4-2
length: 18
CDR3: CASSLEGGTGGLSYEQYF
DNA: TGTGCCAGCAGCCTCGAGGGAGGTACGGGAGGGCTCTCCTACGAGCAGTACTTC

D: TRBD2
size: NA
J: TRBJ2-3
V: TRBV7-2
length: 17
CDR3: CASSFGSGRPGGDTQYF
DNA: TGTGCCAGCAGCTTCGGAAGCGGGAGGCCGGGGGGAGATACGCAGTATTTT

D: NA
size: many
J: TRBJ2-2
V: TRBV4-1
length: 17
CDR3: CASSQDKRRGNTGELFF
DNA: TGCGCCAGCAGCCAAGATAAAAGGAGGGGTAACACCGGGGAGCTGTTTTTT

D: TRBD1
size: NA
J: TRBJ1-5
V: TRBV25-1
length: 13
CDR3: CASKGGFDQPQHF
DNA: TGTGCCAGCAAAGGGGGCTTTGATCAGCCCCAGCATTTT

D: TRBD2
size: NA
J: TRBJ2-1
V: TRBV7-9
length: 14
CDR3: CASTGLAAYNEQFF
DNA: TGTGCCAGCACAGGACTAGCGGCCTACAATGAGCAGTTCTTC

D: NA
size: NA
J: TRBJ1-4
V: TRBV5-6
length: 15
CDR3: CASSLWSREGEKLFF
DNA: TGTGCCAGCAGCTTGTGGTCCAGGGAAGGGGAAAAACTGTTTTTT

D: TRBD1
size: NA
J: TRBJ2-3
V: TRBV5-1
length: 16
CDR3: CASSYGQGHKVDTQYF
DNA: TGCGCCAGCAGCTACGGACAGGGGCACAAGGTAGATACGCAGTATTTT

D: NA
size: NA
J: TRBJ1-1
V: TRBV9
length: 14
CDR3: CASSVDSTLTEAFF
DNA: TGTGCCAGCAGCGTAGATAGCACTCTCACTGAAGCTTTCTTT

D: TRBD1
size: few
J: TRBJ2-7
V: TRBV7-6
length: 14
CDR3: CASSLVGGKHEQYF
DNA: TGTGCCAGCAGCTTAGTAGGGGGCAAGCACGAGCAGTACTTC

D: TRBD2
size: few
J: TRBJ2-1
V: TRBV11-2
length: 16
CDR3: CASSPVGGVGWNEQFF
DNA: TGTGCCAGCAGCCCCGTGGGAGGGGTGGGTTGGAATGAGCAGTTCTTC

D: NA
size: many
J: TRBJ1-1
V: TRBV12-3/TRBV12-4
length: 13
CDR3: CASSTGLNTEAFF
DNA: TGTGCCAGCAGTACAGGGTTGAACACTGAAGCTTTCTTT

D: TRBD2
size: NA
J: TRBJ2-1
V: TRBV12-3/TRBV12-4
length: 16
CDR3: CASSALGLAGDKEQFF
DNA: TGTGCCAGCAGCGCCTTGGGACTAGCGGGAGACAAGGAGCAGTTCTTC

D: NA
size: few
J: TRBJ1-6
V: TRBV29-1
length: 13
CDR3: CSVANSGNSPLHF
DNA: TGCAGCGTTGCTAATTCGGGAAATTCACCCCTCCACTTT

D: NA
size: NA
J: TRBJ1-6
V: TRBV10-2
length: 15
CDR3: CASSELGQKNSPLHF
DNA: TGCGCCAGCAGTGAGTTAGGACAGAAGAATTCACCCCTCCACTTT

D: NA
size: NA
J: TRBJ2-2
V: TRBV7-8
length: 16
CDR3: CASSLEFRGLTGELFF
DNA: TGTGCCAGCAGCTTAGAATTCCGAGGGCTCACCGGGGAGCTGTTTTTT

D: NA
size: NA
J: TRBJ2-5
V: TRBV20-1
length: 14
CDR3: CSARDHRAGETQYF
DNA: TGCAGTGCTAGAGACCACAGGGCCGGGGAGACCCAGTACTTC

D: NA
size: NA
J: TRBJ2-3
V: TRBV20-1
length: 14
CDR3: CSARSREYTDTQYF
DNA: TGCAGTGCTAGATCCAGAGAGTACACAGATACGCAGTATTTT

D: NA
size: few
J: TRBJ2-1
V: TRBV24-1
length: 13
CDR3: CATLGQHTGEQFF
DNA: TGTGCCACCCTCGGACAGCACACGGGGGAGCAGTTCTTC

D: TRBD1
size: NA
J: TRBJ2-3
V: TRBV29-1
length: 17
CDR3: CSGGTGQGVQGTDTQYF
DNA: TGCAGCGGTGGAACGGGACAGGGTGTCCAAGGCACAGATACGCAGTATTTT

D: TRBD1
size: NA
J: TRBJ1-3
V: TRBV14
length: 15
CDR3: CASSHWGTAGNTIYF
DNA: TGTGCCAGCAGCCATTGGGGGACAGCTGGAAACACCATATATTTT

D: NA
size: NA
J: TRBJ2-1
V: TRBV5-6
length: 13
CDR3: CASSHGTGSEQFF
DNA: TGTGCCAGCAGCCACGGGACTGGTAGTGAGCAGTTCTTC

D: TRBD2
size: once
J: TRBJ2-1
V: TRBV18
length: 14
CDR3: CASPRTSGSNEQFF
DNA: TGTGCCAGCCCTAGGACTAGCGGGAGCAATGAGCAGTTCTTC

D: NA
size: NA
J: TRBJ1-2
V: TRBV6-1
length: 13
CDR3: CASSVGQRGGYTF
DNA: TGTGCCAGCAGTGTCGGGCAGCGAGGTGGCTACACCTTC

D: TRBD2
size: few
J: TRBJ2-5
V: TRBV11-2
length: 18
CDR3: CASSLIGPASGRRETQYF
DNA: TGTGCCAGCAGCTTAATCGGACCGGCTAGCGGGAGGAGAGAGACCCAGTACTTC

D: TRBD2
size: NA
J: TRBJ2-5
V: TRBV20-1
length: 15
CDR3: CSGVRGAGEMETQYF
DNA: TGCAGCGGGGTACGGGGAGCGGGAGAGATGGAGACCCAGTACTTC

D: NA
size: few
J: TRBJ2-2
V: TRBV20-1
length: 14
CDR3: CSASPGKNTGELFF
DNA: TGCAGTGCTAGTCCAGGGAAGAACACCGGGGAGCTGTTTTTT

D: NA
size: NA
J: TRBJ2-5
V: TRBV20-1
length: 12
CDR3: CSAKTGQETQYF
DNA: TGCAGTGCCAAGACAGGTCAAGAGACCCAGTACTTC

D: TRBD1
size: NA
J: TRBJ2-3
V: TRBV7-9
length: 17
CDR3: CASSVGVAGGNTDTQYF
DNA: TGTGCCAGCAGCGTCGGGGTGGCAGGGGGTAACACAGATACGCAGTATTTT